This T cell receptor (beta chain) was sequenced for a study of cytomegalovirus exposure and HLA in healthy donors. Findings and limits, study-wide: Later analysis showed TCR association rates varying by HLA locus, highest for DRB1 and lowest for HLA-C.

A word on this clone: Its target is unknown.

13 Jbeta primers and 60 Vbeta primers were used for the PCR. As handled by the study authors: Unique TCR beta chains numbered approximately 80 million in a later analysis, with roughly 10 million shared. TCRdb's copy holds only in-frame clones and misses some; the assay was immunoSEQ multiplex PCR. V and J calls and clone size are those listed in that table; D and trimming were worked out from the DNA. The sample comprises tens of thousands of clones, around 69% of which are singletons, and under 5% rests with the top ten. The receptor comes from a man aged 30-40 years in good health and CMV-seronegative. Sequencing was carried out using PBMCs.

This chain's CDR3 is CASSSRDRPTYEQYF. CDR3 nucleotides: TGTGCCAGCAGTTCCCGGGACAGGCCGACTTACGAGCAGTACTTC. The rearrangement uses TRBV27 and TRBJ2-7, with TRBD1 matching 8 bases. From germline, CDR1 is MNHEY and CDR2 SMNVEV (reference sequence). The CDR3 spans 15 residues. V dropped 4 bases and J dropped 4; count of bases not matched to a gene: 9.